A single sample gave rise to the 19 T cell receptor beta chains below, sequenced in a study of CD8+ T cells in alopecia areata. The sequencing template was cDNA reverse transcribed from extracted RNA. Measured with immunoSEQ multiplex PCR; TCRdb has only the in-frame clones, and not every one. Among 90,000 to 120,000 clones listed, 50% to 70% were seen once. Sequenced sample: NKG2D-low CD8+ T cells sorted from blood. Receptors originate from a human donor with alopecia areata.

V usage is TRBV7-3 and J usage is TRBJ2-3; perhaps TRBD2 as D (5 bases). Trimming cost V 4 bases and J 3 bases, with 14 bases left between them. CDR3 size: 15 residues. The germline CDR1 and CDR2 sequences are SGHTA and FQGTGA. CDR3 sequence: CASSWELDRTDTQYF. Here the CDR3 DNA reads TGTGCCAGCAGCTGGGAACTAGATAGGACAGATACGCAGTATTTT. The whole variable domain, filled in from reference TRBV7-3 and TRBJ2-3, reads GAGVSQTPSNKVTEKGKYVELRCDPISGHTALYWYRQSLGQGPEFLIYFQGTGAADDSGLPNDRFFAVRPEGSVSTLKIQRTERGDSAVYLCASSWELDRTDTQYFGPGTRLTVL.

This clone was picked up one time. This chain connects TRBV15 to TRBJ2-5, with TRBD2 matching over 7 bases. V lost 0 bases and J lost 0; bases outside the gene matches: 4. The CDR3 is 16 residues long. Germline CDR1 reads LNHNV; CDR2 reads YYDKDF (reference sequence). As DNA, the CDR3 is TGTGCCACCAGCAGAGATTTGCGGGAGAACCAAGAGACCCAGTACTTC. It translates to CATSRDLRENQETQYF.

This clone was seen a few times. The rearrangement links TRBV5-4 to TRBJ2-2; 8 bases agree with TRBD2. V was pared by 4 bases and J by 7 bases, with 6 bases of the junction left unmatched. CDR3 size: 14 residues. Germline V gives CDR1 SGHNT, CDR2 YYREEE (reference sequence). CDR3 region: CASSPGLASGELFF. CDR3 coding DNA: TGTGCCAGCAGCCCAGGACTAGCCAGCGGGGAGCTGTTTTTT.

In regard to this clone: Other DNA sequences in the sample encode the same CDR3. CDR3 sequence (DNA): TGTGCCAGTAAACCGGGCAGCTCCTACAATGAGCAGTTCTTC. It yields the protein CASKPGSSYNEQFF. The J gene is TRBJ2-1, the V gene TRBV19; D is uncertain. The V end lost 7 bases, the J end lost 0 bases, and 10 bases lay between the germline ends. The V gene's germline CDR1 is LNHDA and CDR2 SQIVND (reference sequence). The CDR3 has 14 amino acids.

The V call is TRBV11-2, the J call TRBJ2-3, with a tentative D call TRBD2 (7 bases). Between the trimmed V and J ends, which lost 5 bases and 2 bases, there was a span of 17 bases. In germline, CDR1 is SGHAT, CDR2 FQNNGV. This CDR3 contains 16 residues. This CDR3 is CASSPRAGASTDTQYF. The CDR3 DNA reads as TGTGCCAGCAGCCCGCGGGCGGGGGCCTCCACAGATACGCAGTATTTT.

This clone was seen only a few times. This chain connects TRBV19 to TRBJ2-7, with D unresolved. Trimming removed 5 bases from V and 3 bases from J, with 5 bases in between. The CDR3 has 11 residues. CDR1 and CDR2 (germline): LNHDA, SQIVND (reference sequence). The CDR3 region is CASSGRYEQYF. The CDR3 DNA reads TGTGCCAGTAGTGGGCGCTACGAGCAGTACTTC.

This chain links TRBV30 with TRBJ2-7, with D perhaps TRBD2 (5 bases). From germline, CDR1 is GTSNPN and CDR2 SVGIG (reference sequence). The CDR3 is 13 residues long. V was cut by 3 bases and J by 3 bases, with 12 bases left in between. For the CDR3, the DNA is TGTGCCTGGAGCGCACGGGATTACTACGAGCAGTACTTC. Protein product: CAWSARDYYEQYF. Full variable domain (outside the CDR3, taken from reference TRBV30 and TRBJ2-7): SQTIHQWPATLVQPVGSPLSLECTVEGTSNPNLYWYRQAAGRGLQLLFYSVGIGQISSEVPQNLSASRPQDRQFILSSKKLLLSDSGFYLCAWSARDYYEQYFGPGTRLTVT.

This chain joins TRBV27 and TRBJ2-1; 8 nucleotides agree with TRBD1. The CDR3 extends over 15 amino acids. Germline V gives CDR1 MNHEY, CDR2 SMNVEV (reference sequence). The J segment lost 3 bases and the V segment lost 4 bases, leaving 5 bases of the junction unmatched. The DNA for the CDR3 is TGTGCCAGCAGTTCGCACAGGGGGATCTACAATGAGCAGTTCTTC. It translates to CASSSHRGIYNEQFF.

This clone was seen a few times. The V call is TRBV28, the J call TRBJ2-7; D is unresolved. Per the germline V gene, CDR1 is MDHEN and CDR2 is SYDVKM. Trimming removed 5 bases from V and 6 bases from J, with 11 bases in between. This CDR3 contains 12 residues. CDR3 sequence: CASSGPRREQYF. In nucleotides, the CDR3 is TGTGCCAGCAGTGGCCCCCGGCGCGAGCAGTACTTC. The entire variable domain, with the rest obtained from reference TRBV28 and TRBJ2-7, is as follows: DVKVTQSSRYLVKRTGEKVFLECVQDMDHENMFWYRQDPGLGLRLIYFSYDVKMKEKGDIPEGYSVSREKKERFSLILESASTNQTSMYLCASSGPRREQYFGPGTRLTVT.

The chain's CDR3 is CASSEGINYGYTF. The CDR3 coding sequence is TGTGCCAGCTCGGAGGGGATCAACTATGGCTACACCTTC. This chain uses TRBV27 with TRBJ1-2; tentatively, D is TRBD1 (5 bases). Trimming took 8 bases from V and 2 from J, leaving 12 bases between them. This CDR3 has 13 residues. Germline CDR1 MNHEY, CDR2 SMNVEV (reference sequence).

A few counts support this clone. This sequence joins TRBV27 and TRBJ2-7, with D perhaps TRBD2 (5 bases). In germline, CDR1 is MNHEY, CDR2 SMNVEV (reference sequence). Trimming cost V 7 bases and J 6 bases, with 10 bases left between them. This CDR3 comprises 11 residues. The CDR3 is CASTYRGEQYF. The CDR3 region has the DNA TGTGCCAGCACGTACCGGGGCGAGCAGTACTTC.

This clone was seen a handful of times. The chain couples TRBV30 to TRBJ2-1; 7 bases match TRBD2. The germline gives CDR1 GTSNPN, CDR2 SVGIG (reference sequence). The CDR3 length is 13 residues. The junction had 4 bases not matched to a gene; V was cut back by 0 bases and J by 8 bases. CDR3 in DNA: TGTGCCTGGAGTGTTTGGGGGGGAGATGAGCAGTTCTTC. This translates into CAWSVWGGDEQFF.

The genes are TRBV14 and TRBJ2-2; D might be TRBD1 (5 bases). Germline-derived CDR1 and CDR2 are SGHDN and FVKESK. V lost 2 bases and J lost 6, with 7 bases in between. This CDR3 spans 13 amino acids. The CDR3 region is CASSQYRSGELFF. The CDR3, as DNA: TGTGCCAGCAGCCAATACAGGTCCGGGGAGCTGTTTTTT. The full variable domain, its missing parts supplied by reference TRBV14 and TRBJ2-2, is EAGVTQFPSHSVIEKGQTVTLRCDPISGHDNLYWYRRVMGKEIKFLLHFVKESKQDESGMPNNRFLAERTGGTYSTLKVQPAELEDSGVYFCASSQYRSGELFFGEGSRLTVL.

The chain recombines TRBV27 with TRBJ2-7; D may be TRBD2 (6 bases). The V gene lost 3 bases and the J gene lost 4 bases, with 22 bases spanning the gap. The germline V gene has CDR1 MNHEY and CDR2 SMNVEV (reference sequence). This CDR3 comprises 17 residues. The CDR3 sequence is CASSLGGLAGTPYEQYF. The CDR3 DNA reads TGTGCCAGCAGTTTGGGGGGACTGGCGGGCACCCCGTACGAGCAGTACTTC.

The chain uses TRBV9 and TRBJ1-2; D is unresolved. The CDR3 is 11 residues long. CDR1 is SGDLS and CDR2 is YYNGEE in the germline V gene. Deletions cut 5 bases from V and 8 bases from J, with 10 bases between. The CDR3 sequence: CASSSRLGYTF. The CDR3 DNA is TGTGCCAGCAGTTCACGGCTGGGCTACACCTTC.

The V gene is TRBV27, the J gene TRBJ2-7; 8 bases line up with TRBD1. The CDR3 has 13 amino acids. Germline V lookup: CDR1 MNHEY, CDR2 SMNVEV (reference sequence). V was pared by 9 bases and J by 7 bases, with 11 bases of the junction left unmatched. The CDR3 DNA reads as TGTGCCAGGAACCAGGACAGGGCCGTTGAGCAGTACTTC. This gives the protein CARNQDRAVEQYF.

The V call is TRBV2, the J call TRBJ2-6, with D hard to call. The CDR3 has 12 residues. V was clipped by 6 bases and J by 2 bases, with 2 bases between them. Germline assignment: CDR1 SNHLY and CDR2 FYNNEI. CDR3 sequence: CASRAGANVLTF. CDR3 coding DNA: TGTGCCAGCAGGGCTGGGGCCAACGTCCTGACTTTC.

This rearrangement joins TRBV7-9 to TRBJ2-5; TRBD1 agrees at 7 bases. Germline CDR1 and CDR2: SEHNR and FQNEAQ (reference sequence). Trimming took 1 base from V and 9 from J; bases not matched to a gene: 14. The CDR3 has 16 amino acids. This CDR3 reads CASSLGSPGPGGSQYF. The CDR3 DNA reads as TGTGCCAGCAGCTTAGGATCCCCGGGCCCAGGGGGTTCCCAGTACTTC.

The rearrangement links TRBV5-1 to TRBJ1-2, with 9 positions matching TRBD1. The CDR3 runs 17 residues. V trimming: 0 bases; J trimming: 2 bases; junction bases outside the gene matches: 8. Germline V gene sequence: CDR1 SGHRS, CDR2 YFSETQ. As DNA, the CDR3 is TGCGCCAGCAGCTTGGGAGTTCCGGGACAGGGCAACTATGGCTACACCTTC. It specifies CASSLGVPGQGNYGYTF.